These 11 T cell receptor beta chains were all obtained from the same sample, sequenced in a study of blood T cell repertoires in COVID-19. TCRdb's copy holds only in-frame clones and misses some; the assay was immunoSEQ multiplex PCR. This repertoire shows a few hundred thousand clones, approximately 83% found once; its top ten account for just under 7.5%. Material: peripheral blood. The source is a woman aged 45-59 years with acute or convalescent COVID-19.

This clone was counted once. The V call is TRBV3-1 (or the pseudogene TRBV3-2), the J call TRBJ2-3; no clear D gene. Germline values: CDR1 LGHDT, CDR2 YNNKEL (reference sequence). V lost 0 bases and J lost 0, with 4 bases in between. This CDR3 comprises 14 residues. CDR3 coding DNA: TGTGCCAGCAGCCAAGATATCAGCACAGATACGCAGTATTTT. Its protein is CASSQDISTDTQYF.

In nucleotides, the CDR3 is TGTGCCAGCAGCTTAGGCCTAAGGCAGGGGGTAAACTATGGCTACACCTTC. Residues: CASSLGLRQGVNYGYTF. This chain uses TRBV13 with TRBJ1-2, with 7 bases identical to TRBD1. Trimming removed 0 bases from V and 2 bases from J; junction bases left unmatched: 9. CDR3 size: 17 residues. Germline CDR1 reads PRHDT; CDR2 reads FYEKMQ (reference sequence).

The rearrangement joins TRBV6-2 or TRBV6-3 to TRBJ2-3; weak D call: TRBD2 (5 bases). This CDR3 comprises 13 residues. Germline CDR1 MNHEY, CDR2 SVGEGT. The ends were cut back, 5 bases at V and 4 bases at J, with 10 bases in the middle. The CDR3 DNA reads TGTGCCAGCAGTCGGGGTTCGGCAGATACGCAGTATTTT. Residues: CASSRGSADTQYF.

This clone was seen a single time. V and J are TRBV7-2 and TRBJ2-3; TRBD2 matches 9 bases. The germline gives CDR1 SGHTA, CDR2 FQGNSA. The CDR3 is made up of 18 amino acids. The ends lost 0 bases at V and 2 bases at J; junction bases unmatched: 9. The CDR3 coding sequence is TGTGCCAGCAGCTTAGCGTCGGTAGGCGGGGGGGTCACAGATACGCAGTATTTT. The encoded protein is CASSLASVGGGVTDTQYF.

CDR3 residues: CASSERGREGYEQYF. CDR3 bases: TGTGCCAGCAGTGAACGGGGTCGGGAGGGGTACGAGCAGTACTTC. The chain links TRBV6-1 to TRBJ2-7; 8 nucleotides align to TRBD2. V dropped 2 bases and J dropped 4; count of bases not matched to a gene: 7. This CDR3 has 15 amino acids. Per germline, CDR1 MNHNS and CDR2 SASEGT.

The V gene is TRBV10-1, the J gene TRBJ1-1, with 7 bases aligning to TRBD1. The CDR3 has 13 amino acids. The junction had 7 bases not matched to a gene; V was cut back by 0 bases and J by 12 bases. Germline values: CDR1 WNHNN, CDR2 SYGVQD (reference sequence). The CDR3 loop reads CASSESILRGTFF. CDR3 sequence (DNA): TGCGCCAGCAGTGAGTCGATTCTCAGGGGGACTTTCTTT.

V usage is TRBV15 and J usage is TRBJ2-1; the match to TRBD2 covers 9 bases. CDR1 is LNHNV, CDR2 YYDKDF, per germline (reference sequence). The CDR3 consists of 15 residues. With 0 bases clipped from V and 7 bases from J, the junction kept 4 bases outside the gene matches. The CDR3 here is CATSRDQRGVNEQFF. CDR3 DNA: TGTGCCACCAGCAGAGACCAGCGGGGGGTAAATGAGCAGTTCTTC.

The chain combines TRBV4-2 with TRBJ1-1; D gene unclear. V lost 0 bases, J lost 1 base, and 6 bases lay in between. Germline V CDR1 and CDR2: LGHNA, YNFKEQ. The CDR3 contains 14 residues. CDR3 nucleotide sequence: TGTGCCAGCAGCCAAGACCCCCAGAACACTGAAGCTTTCTTT. Translating it yields CASSQDPQNTEAFF.

The V and J genes are TRBV10-3 and TRBJ2-3, with D perhaps TRBD1 (6 bases). Germline V gene lookup returns CDR1 ENHRY and CDR2 SYGVKD. Trimming shortened V by 3 bases and J by 4 bases, and 14 bases separated the two germline ends. The CDR3 contains 15 residues. The CDR3 here is CAISDSQGSSDTQYF. The CDR3, as DNA: TGTGCCATCAGTGACAGTCAGGGGAGTTCAGATACGCAGTATTTT.

V usage is TRBV9 and J usage is TRBJ1-3, with D maybe TRBD1 (5 bases). From germline, CDR1 is SGDLS and CDR2 YYNGEE. The CDR3 length is 16 residues. Trimming cost V 0 bases and J 0 bases, with 10 bases left between them. This chain's CDR3 is CASSVEGLRSGNTIYF. The CDR3 region has the DNA TGTGCCAGCAGCGTAGAGGGACTTCGCTCTGGAAACACCATATATTTT.

This chain connects TRBV6-2 or TRBV6-3 to TRBJ1-1, with D hard to call. Trimming pared 5 bases from V and 3 bases from J, leaving 7 bases between. Germline V gene lookup returns CDR1 MNHEY and CDR2 SVGEGT. This CDR3 is built from 12 residues. The CDR3 reads CASSIPDTEAFF. CDR3 bases: TGTGCCAGCAGTATCCCCGACACTGAAGCTTTCTTT.